This T cell receptor (beta chain) was documented in a study of molecular identifiers for immune sequencing clone quantification. Study-wide background: With replicates, the RNA of about 20,000 or 100,000 naive CD8 cells was split five ways and four were sequenced.

This clonotype was seen at least ten times. Its specificity is not known. Study conclusions and caveats: More than 99% of effector molecules, versus under 1% of naive-cell molecules, belonged to clones above 20 RNA copies. Investigators reportedly could detect spiked Jurkat TCR RNA from one cell among 1.1 million or so naive cells.

The CDR3 sequence is 15 residues long. V lost 6 bases to trimming and J lost 5 bases; unmatched junction nucleotides: 10. Germline lookup yields CDR1 SQVTM and CDR2 ANQGSEA. Using its own MiXCR run on the PCR reads, TCRdb lists one record per CDR3 protein. The sample consists of 60,000 to 70,000 distinct CDR3 sequences, 15% to 20% of them appearing once. This receptor was obtained from a human donor in good health. Some libraries in this study had Jurkat cell RNA spiked in. The rearrangement joins TRBV29-1 to TRBJ2-1; 10 bases match TRBD2. Material: naive CD8+ T cells from blood, with Jurkat cell RNA spiked in. The subset denotes: FACS-sorted CD8+CD4-CCR7+CD45RA+ naive T cells. The CDR3 DNA reads as TGCAGCGTCCACCCCCTAGCGGGAGAGGACAATGAGCAGTTCTTC. As protein: CSVHPLAGEDNEQFF.